A single sample is the source of the 15 T cell receptor beta chains below, sequenced in a study of cytomegalovirus exposure and HLA in healthy donors. Assay: immunoSEQ multiplex PCR; the TCRdb copy retains only in-frame clones and omits some. The data hold just under 150,000 clones, with roughly 86% observed a single time. Material: PBMCs. These receptors came from a man between 18 and 29 years old in good health and CMV-seropositive.

The J gene is TRBJ2-2, the V gene TRBV4-1, with 9 bases fitting TRBD2. The CDR3 covers 15 residues. Germline loops: CDR1 MGHRA, CDR2 YSYEKL. The junction had 2 bases not matched to a gene; V was cut back by 1 base and J by 5 bases. This chain's CDR3 is CASSQGGLATGELFF. The CDR3 nucleotides read TGCGCCAGCAGCCAAGGTGGACTAGCGACCGGGGAGCTGTTTTTT.

The V gene is TRBV9, the J gene TRBJ2-2, with 14 bases matching TRBD2. V was clipped by 0 bases and J by 11 bases; unmatched bases: 6. Germline CDR1 is SGDLS and CDR2 is YYNGEE. The CDR3 sequence is 16 residues long. As DNA, the CDR3 is TGTGCCAGCAGCGTAGGACTAGCGGGGGGGCCGGGAGAGCTGTTTTTT. Amino acids: CASSVGLAGGPGELFF.

This clone is a singleton in its sample. CDR3 sequence: CASSLGDRGYNSPLHF. The CDR3, as DNA: TGTGCCAGCAGCTTAGGGGACAGGGGGTATAATTCACCCCTCCACTTT. The chain is built from TRBV7-9 and TRBJ1-6, with 11 bases identical to TRBD1. J gave up 4 bases and V 1 base, and 0 bases lay outside the gene matches. The CDR3 covers 16 residues. Germline loops: CDR1 SEHNR, CDR2 FQNEAQ (reference sequence).

As for this clone: One end of the junction does not line up with germline, which may come from a read error. The genes are TRBV25-1 and TRBJ1-1; D gene uncertain. CDR3 length: 13 amino acids. Germline assignment: CDR1 MGHDK and CDR2 SYGVNS. CDR3 protein: CASSIWGGSLPLF. The CDR3 DNA reads as TGTGCCAGCAGTATTTGGGGAGGCTCTCTTCCCCTATTT.

The chain is built from TRBV4-1 and TRBJ1-2; 8 positions agree with TRBD1. J lost 1 base, V lost 6 bases, and 19 bases had no gene match. The CDR3 runs to 19 residues. CDR1 is MGHRA, CDR2 YSYEKL, per germline. The CDR3 nucleotides are TGCGCCAGCAGGCCGTTCGGCCGACCCGGGACAGGTCTTAACTATGGCTACACCTTC. Its translation: CASRPFGRPGTGLNYGYTF.

This clone appeared a few times. V is TRBV6-1 and J is TRBJ2-3; D is perhaps TRBD2 (6 bases). From germline, CDR1 is MNHNS and CDR2 SASEGT. This CDR3 comprises 15 residues. V was cut by 1 base and J by 1 base, with 9 bases left in between. This CDR3 reads CASSEERAGTDTQYF. DNA of the CDR3: TGTGCCAGCAGTGAAGAGCGGGCGGGCACAGATACGCAGTATTTT.

This clone occurred once. The rearrangement joins TRBV7-2 to TRBJ1-6; no clear D gene. V gave up 1 base and J gave up 7 bases, with 14 bases separating them. The CDR3 covers 16 residues. From germline, CDR1 is SGHTA and CDR2 FQGNSA. The chain's CDR3 is CASSLVGGQTNSPLHF. DNA of the CDR3: TGTGCCAGCAGCTTAGTGGGTGGGCAGACCAATTCACCCCTCCACTTT.

The V call is TRBV4-1, the J call TRBJ2-5; perhaps TRBD2 as D (6 bases). The ends were cut back, 6 bases at V and 5 bases at J, with 16 bases in the middle. Looked up from germline, CDR1 is MGHRA and CDR2 is YSYEKL. The CDR3 has 14 residues. CDR3 loop: CASSRLGLRETQYF. DNA of the CDR3: TGCGCCAGCAGTCGACTGGGACTGCGGGAGACCCAGTACTTC.

J is TRBJ2-2 and V is TRBV6-4; weak D call: TRBD1 (6 bases). The CDR3 has 13 amino acids. V lost 9 bases and J 1 base, leaving 9 bases between the germline ends. Germline CDR1 reads MRHNA; CDR2 reads SNTAGT. The CDR3 reads CASRDKNTGELFF. The CDR3, as DNA: TGTGCCAGTCGGGACAAGAACACCGGGGAGCTGTTTTTT.

The genes are TRBV2 and TRBJ2-7, with D tentatively TRBD2 (5 bases). V was cut by 1 base and J by 2 bases, with 15 bases left in between. In germline, CDR1 is SNHLY, CDR2 FYNNEI. CDR3 size: 16 residues. CDR3 loop: CASSEEPSSLTYEQYF. The CDR3 DNA is TGTGCCAGCAGTGAAGAGCCTAGCTCCCTCACCTACGAGCAGTACTTC.

The table lists this clone with a count of one. The chain is built from TRBV29-1 and TRBJ1-1, with 7 nucleotides matching TRBD1. CDR1 is SQVTM and CDR2 is ANQGSEA in the germline V gene. V shed 4 bases, J shed 10 bases, and the junction held 9 bases outside the gene matches. CDR3 length equals 12 residues. CDR3 in DNA: TGCAGCGTTGCGGTAGGGGGCAGCGGAGCTTTCTTT. Residues: CSVAVGGSGAFF.

The chain joins TRBV9 to TRBJ2-2, with a weak D call TRBD1 (6 bases). This CDR3 region has 13 residues. Germline V gene data show CDR1 as SGDLS and CDR2 as YYNGEE. V was cut by 2 bases and J by 5 bases, with 7 bases left in between. The CDR3 DNA reads TGTGCCAGCAGCGTGAGGGGGACCGGGGAGCTGTTTTTT. Translating gives CASSVRGTGELFF. The variable domain in full, completed from reference TRBV9 and TRBJ2-2, reads DSGVTQTPKHLITATGQRVTLRCSPRSGDLSVYWYQQSLDQGLQFLIQYYNGEERAKGNILERFSAQQFPDLHSELNLSSLELGDSALYFCASSVRGTGELFFGEGSRLTVL.

The count of this clone is one. CDR3 region: CSVKGVSTDTQYF. The CDR3, as DNA: TGCAGCGTTAAGGGGGTTAGCACAGATACGCAGTATTTT. The rearrangement links TRBV29-1 to TRBJ2-3, with D possibly matching TRBD1 (6 bases). This CDR3 region has 13 residues. V lost 5 bases, J lost 0 bases, and 9 bases lay in between. Germline V gives CDR1 SQVTM, CDR2 ANQGSEA.

This chain links TRBV4-2 with TRBJ1-1; no definite D call. Trimming pared 4 bases from V and 0 bases from J, leaving 12 bases between. CDR1 is LGHNA, CDR2 YNFKEQ, per germline. This CDR3 has 15 amino acids. CDR3: CASSREGGLNTEAFF. The CDR3 DNA is TGTGCCAGCAGCCGGGAAGGAGGGTTGAACACTGAAGCTTTCTTT.

This chain uses TRBV19 with TRBJ1-2; the D gene is possibly TRBD1 (6 bases). V was shortened by 7 bases and J by 3 bases, with 12 bases between the two germline ends. CDR3 size: 13 residues. Germline-derived CDR1 and CDR2 are LNHDA and SQIVND (reference sequence). The CDR3 region is CASIRRGHYGYTF. The CDR3 nucleotides are TGTGCCAGTATCAGGCGGGGGCACTATGGCTACACCTTC.